The clone carrying this TCR beta chain appeared a few times. The record originates from a study of response to subunit inactivated influenza vaccine. TCRdb reanalysed the RT-PCR reads using MiXCR and keeps one entry per CDR3 protein. The sample yields 500,000 to 550,000 distinct CDR3 sequences, under 9% seen once. This specimen consisted of PBMCs from blood, obtained roughly 24 months after vaccination. This clonotype originated in a man aged 50 to 69 who received an inactivated influenza vaccine.

The CDR3 DNA reads TGTGCCAGCAGTTGGCAGGCAGATACGCAGTATTTT. Amino acids: CASSWQADTQYF. The chain carries TRBV6-6 and TRBJ2-3, with D unresolved. V gave up 4 bases and J gave up 4 bases, with 6 bases separating them. Germline CDR1 is MNHNY and CDR2 is SVGAGI (reference sequence). This CDR3 contains 12 residues.